This passage covers 30 T cell receptor beta chains from one sample sequenced in a study of human T cells and chemical hapten exposure (dated by TCRdb to the early 2020s). Library method: RACE. The listed sequencing device is NextSeq 500. TCRdb's own reprocessing of the public reads used fastp at Q25 and MiXCR and kept productive beta chains. For every CDR3 protein sequence, its rows merge into one entry that carries the most common genes and DNA. This sample comprises about 190,000 distinct CDR3 sequences, 20% to 25% of them detected only once. The leading ten clones occupy about 2.5% of the sample. What this sample's time point label stands for: patch test 3, about 24 weeks after DPC sensitization. Interpreted using the paper, the treatment or condition label stands for: therapeutic diphenylcyclopropenone sensitization with weekly scalp DPC. Source: whole blood, taken in connection with sensitization to the hapten diphenylcyclopropenone (DPC). Receptors were obtained from a woman in her forties with alopecia areata. Some clones in this sample may be carry-over from other donors' samples.

This clonotype has a count of ten or more. The CDR3 DNA follows: TGTGCCAGCAGCTTAGTCAGGCCTAATTCACCCCTCCACTTT. It yields the protein CASSLVRPNSPLHF. The chain couples TRBV7-2 to TRBJ1-6; D is unresolved. V lost 1 base, J lost 6 bases, and 7 bases lay in between. The CDR3 spans 14 residues. Germline CDR1 is SGHTA and CDR2 is FQGNSA.

This chain links TRBV6-5 with TRBJ2-7; 12 bases match TRBD2. Germline values: CDR1 MNHEY, CDR2 SVGAGI. The junction had 5 bases not matched to a gene; V was cut back by 3 bases and J by 2 bases. The CDR3 covers 16 residues. CDR3 residues: CASSYSASGGAYEQYF. CDR3 nucleotides: TGTGCCAGCAGTTATTCGGCTAGCGGGGGGGCCTACGAGCAGTACTTC.

CDR3 sequence reads: CASGPGDSYDEQYF. The CDR3 DNA reads TGCGCCAGCGGGCCCGGGGACAGCTACGATGAGCAGTACTTC. The chain recombines TRBV5-1 with TRBJ2-7, with 7 nucleotides matching TRBD1. J gave up 7 bases and V 7 bases, and 14 bases lay outside the gene matches. This CDR3 region has 14 residues. From germline, CDR1 is SGHRS and CDR2 YFSETQ.

This clonotype was seen only a few times. This chain links TRBV7-9 with TRBJ1-5, with D unresolved. The V gene's germline CDR1 is SEHNR and CDR2 FQNEAQ (reference sequence). V lost 5 bases and J lost 4, with 9 bases in between. The CDR3 runs to 13 residues. This CDR3 is CASSELINQPQHF. As DNA, the CDR3 is TGTGCCAGCAGCGAACTCATTAATCAGCCCCAGCATTTT.

The gene calls are TRBV24-1 and TRBJ2-3; D unclear. CDR1 and CDR2 (germline): KGHDR, SFDVKD. The CDR3 has 13 amino acids. V was pared by 9 bases and J by 2 bases, with 11 bases between. The CDR3: CATGLVYTDTQYF. The CDR3 DNA reads TGTGCCACCGGGCTTGTCTACACAGATACGCAGTATTTT.

The chain links TRBV4-2 to TRBJ2-2; D is possibly TRBD2 (7 bases). Trimming removed 3 bases at V and 5 bases at J, with 19 bases between. The CDR3 sequence is 17 residues long. CDR1 and CDR2 from the germline V gene are LGHNA and YNFKEQ. The CDR3 here is CASSQDGRGDGTGELFF. The CDR3 DNA reads as TGTGCCAGCAGCCAGGATGGGAGGGGGGATGGTACCGGGGAGCTGTTTTTT.

This clonotype has only a few counts. The chain links TRBV5-4 to TRBJ2-1; D perhaps matches TRBD1 (7 bases). Germline-derived CDR1 and CDR2 are SGHNT and YYREEE (reference sequence). V was clipped by 2 bases and J by 7 bases, with 16 bases between them. The CDR3 loop spans 15 amino acids. The CDR3 nucleotides read TGTGCCAGCAGCTTTAGGCAGGGGGGTAGGAATGAGCAGTTCTTC. Translated: CASSFRQGGRNEQFF.

J is TRBJ2-2 and V is TRBV4-3; tentatively, D is TRBD1 or TRBD2 (6 bases each). V was cut by 0 bases and J by 7 bases, with 21 bases left in between. This CDR3 is built from 18 residues. The germline V gene encodes CDR1 LGHNA and CDR2 YSLEER. The DNA of the CDR3 is TGCGCCAGCAGCCAAGACTATATATTGGGGGGCGCGGGCGGGGAGCTGTTTTTT. Protein product: CASSQDYILGGAGGELFF.

This clonotype showed up many times. This chain uses TRBV29-1 with TRBJ2-1, with 8 bases that match TRBD1. Losses at the gene ends were 2 bases for V and 9 bases for J; bases not matched to a gene: 12. The CDR3 is 15 amino acids. Germline-derived CDR1 and CDR2 are SQVTM and ANQGSEA. This CDR3 is CSVENRDRLIGEQFF. The CDR3, as DNA: TGCAGCGTTGAAAATAGGGACAGGTTAATTGGTGAGCAGTTCTTC.

The table lists this clonotype with a few counts. V and J are TRBV7-9 and TRBJ1-1, with D possibly matching TRBD1 (6 bases). The CDR3 sequence is 14 residues long. The ends were cut back, 4 bases at V and 2 bases at J, with 11 bases in the middle. Germline V gene data show CDR1 as SEHNR and CDR2 as FQNEAQ (reference sequence). The CDR3 sequence: CASSSKDSNTEAFF. In DNA form, the CDR3 reads TGTGCCAGCAGCTCAAAGGACAGTAACACTGAAGCTTTCTTT.

The chain employs TRBV19 and TRBJ2-7; maybe TRBD1 (6 bases). V was trimmed by 5 bases and J by 2 bases, leaving 19 bases between them. This CDR3 has 16 residues. Germline CDR1 reads LNHDA; CDR2 reads SQIVND (reference sequence). The CDR3 protein is CASSLRNRVGAYEQYF. In DNA form, the CDR3 reads TGTGCCAGTAGTCTACGGAACAGGGTGGGGGCCTACGAGCAGTACTTC. The complete variable domain, with remaining parts taken from reference TRBV19 and TRBJ2-7, reads DGGITQSPKYLFRKEGQNVTLSCEQNLNHDAMYWYRQDPGQGLRLIYYSQIVNDFQKGDIAEGYSVSREKKESFPLTVTSAQKNPTAFYLCASSLRNRVGAYEQYFGPGTRLTVT.

This clonotype was observed at least ten times. The rearrangement joins TRBV6-2 or TRBV6-3 to TRBJ2-1, with 8 bases aligning to TRBD2. The CDR3 spans 14 residues. In germline, CDR1 is MNHEY, CDR2 SVGEGT. Germline trimming cut 6 bases from V and 8 bases from J; bases unmatched to any gene: 9. CDR3 DNA sequence: TGTGCCAGCAGGCTAACGACTAGCGTCTATGAGCAGTTCTTC. Translation gives CASRLTTSVYEQFF.

V gene TRBV4-3 combines with J gene TRBJ2-3; D perhaps matches TRBD2 (6 bases). The CDR3 is 15 amino acids. Per the germline V gene, CDR1 is LGHNA and CDR2 is YSLEER. Trimming left V 4 bases short and J 3 bases short, with 14 bases between. CDR3 sequence (DNA): TGCGCCAGCAGCCCTACAAGTAGCGGTACAGATACGCAGTATTTT. Protein product: CASSPTSSGTDTQYF.

V usage is TRBV6-2 or TRBV6-3 and J usage is TRBJ2-1; 8 bases match TRBD2. This CDR3 spans 13 amino acids. Trimming removed 10 bases from V and 4 bases from J; junction bases left unmatched: 6. Germline CDR1 MNHEY, CDR2 SVGEGT. This chain's CDR3 is CATGTSSYNEQFF. The CDR3 nucleotides read TGTGCCACCGGGACTAGTTCGTACAATGAGCAGTTCTTC.

The chain carries TRBV7-2 and TRBJ2-3; D unclear. V lost 0 bases, J lost 0 bases, and 13 bases lay in between. The CDR3 extends over 17 amino acids. Germline values: CDR1 SGHTA, CDR2 FQGNSA. The CDR3, as DNA: TGTGCCAGCAGCTTAGCGGGCAAGTCTATTAGCACAGATACGCAGTATTTT. Its translation: CASSLAGKSISTDTQYF.

The chain carries TRBV27 and TRBJ2-3, with D unclear. V gave up 6 bases and J gave up 6 bases, with 13 bases separating them. The CDR3 sequence is 13 residues long. Germline lookup yields CDR1 MNHEY and CDR2 SMNVEV (reference sequence). The CDR3 DNA reads TGTGCCAGCAGAGCTTTCTCAGCGGATACGCAGTATTTT. Protein product: CASRAFSADTQYF.

This clonotype was counted once. CDR3 DNA sequence: TGTGCCAGCAGTTTAGAGTGGGGGTTCTCACCCCTCCACTTT. Amino acids: CASSLEWGFSPLHF. The chain combines TRBV27 with TRBJ1-6; tentatively, D is TRBD1 (5 bases). Trimming left V 2 bases short and J 10 bases short, with 12 bases between. The CDR3 loop spans 14 amino acids. The germline V gene has CDR1 MNHEY and CDR2 SMNVEV (reference sequence).

The chain employs TRBV28 and TRBJ1-5, with 9 bases matching TRBD1. CDR3 length: 14 amino acids. The trim removed 8 bases at V and 6 bases at J, leaving 8 bases unmatched. The germline V gene has CDR1 MDHEN and CDR2 SYDVKM. The chain's CDR3 is CASRDRVLGQPQHF. DNA of the CDR3: TGTGCCAGCCGGGACAGGGTATTAGGTCAGCCCCAGCATTTT.

The chain carries TRBV4-2 and TRBJ2-5; the D gene is possibly TRBD2 (7 bases). V was shortened by 4 bases and J by 2 bases, with 11 bases between the two germline ends. Per germline, CDR1 LGHNA and CDR2 YNFKEQ. This CDR3 comprises 14 residues. The CDR3 coding sequence is TGTGCCAGCAGCCGGGGGGGCCAACAAGAGACCCAGTACTTC. It specifies CASSRGGQQETQYF.

This clonotype occurred a few times. CDR3 protein: CSVTSGSKNEQFF. For the CDR3, the DNA is TGCAGCGTTACTAGCGGGAGTAAAAATGAGCAGTTCTTC. This chain uses TRBV29-1 with TRBJ2-1; 11 nucleotides agree with TRBD2. CDR1 SQVTM and CDR2 ANQGSEA come from the germline V gene. The CDR3 sequence is 13 residues long. The V segment lost 5 bases and the J segment 7 bases; nucleotides outside the gene matches: 4.

A few counts support this clonotype. CDR3 loop: CASSDGPGGMGNSPLHF. The CDR3 nucleotides are TGTGCCAGCAGTGATGGCCCAGGGGGGATGGGGAATTCACCCCTCCACTTT. The J gene is TRBJ1-6, the V gene TRBV6-1; the match to TRBD1 covers 7 bases. The CDR3 is 17 amino acids. V trimming: 3 bases; J trimming: 7 bases; junction bases outside the gene matches: 12. CDR1 MNHNS and CDR2 SASEGT come from the germline V gene.

This clonotype was counted only a few times. The chain employs TRBV7-2 and TRBJ2-1; 11 bases are a match to TRBD2. CDR3 length: 15 residues. J lost 7 bases, V lost 5 bases, and 7 bases had no gene match. Germline CDR1 SGHTA, CDR2 FQGNSA. CDR3 protein: CASSPPGLAVNEQFF. The CDR3 nucleotides read TGTGCCAGCAGCCCCCCGGGACTAGCGGTAAATGAGCAGTTCTTC.

This clonotype was seen many times. The rearrangement links TRBV30 to TRBJ2-4; possibly TRBD1 for D (6 bases). The V gene's germline CDR1 is GTSNPN and CDR2 SVGIG (reference sequence). The CDR3 totals 14 residues. Trimming removed 0 bases at V and 8 bases at J, with 14 bases between. The CDR3 here is CAWSVGGVGDIQYF. The CDR3 DNA is TGTGCCTGGAGTGTAGGGGGAGTCGGGGACATTCAGTACTTC.

This clonotype showed up many times. The V and J genes are TRBV20-1 and TRBJ2-3, with 7 bases that match TRBD2. The germline gives CDR1 DFQATT, CDR2 SNEGSKA (reference sequence). CDR3 length: 13 residues. The V gene end was trimmed by 3 bases and the J gene end by 4 bases; junction bases not matched to a gene: 4. CDR3 coding DNA: TGCAGTGCTAGCGGGAGGCTCGCAGATACGCAGTATTTT. This translates into CSASGRLADTQYF.

The V and J genes are TRBV6-2 or TRBV6-3 and TRBJ2-3; tentatively, D is TRBD1 or TRBD2 (5 bases each). Trimming pared 7 bases from V and 2 bases from J, leaving 10 bases between. This CDR3 region has 13 residues. CDR1 and CDR2 from the germline V gene are MNHEY and SVGEGT. DNA for the CDR3: TGTGCCAGCACCCGGGACGACACAGATACGCAGTATTTT. This encodes CASTRDDTDTQYF.

This clonotype was observed a handful of times. This chain joins TRBV28 and TRBJ1-2; no definite D call. The V end was cut by 10 bases, the J end by 6 bases, with 9 bases between. From germline, CDR1 is MDHEN and CDR2 SYDVKM. The CDR3 extends over 10 amino acids. The chain's CDR3 is CATLGDGYTF. The CDR3 DNA sequence: TGTGCCACTTTGGGCGATGGCTACACCTTC.

The CDR3 is CASSSSLFDEQYF. In DNA form, the CDR3 reads TGTGCCAGCAGTTCCAGCCTCTTTGACGAGCAGTACTTC. The rearrangement uses TRBV27 and TRBJ2-7; D unclear. In germline, CDR1 is MNHEY, CDR2 SMNVEV (reference sequence). This CDR3 has 13 residues. The V end lost 4 bases, the J end lost 5 bases, and 12 bases lay between the germline ends.

The chain couples TRBV10-3 to TRBJ1-6, with D unresolved. The length of the CDR3 is 14 residues. The V and J ends lost 5 bases and 5 bases respectively, with 10 bases between them. Germline values: CDR1 ENHRY, CDR2 SYGVKD. CDR3 in DNA: TGTGCCATCAGTACGGGTATAGATAATTCACCCCTCCACTTT. It codes for CAISTGIDNSPLHF.

This clonotype has only a few counts. The chain is built from TRBV7-2 and TRBJ2-3; D is possibly TRBD1 (6 bases). The germline V and J ends were trimmed by 0 bases and 6 bases, with 10 bases remaining between them. This CDR3 is built from 14 residues. Germline assignment: CDR1 SGHTA and CDR2 FQGNSA. The CDR3 DNA follows: TGTGCCAGCAGCTTAGCTCAGGGGTCGGATACGCAGTATTTT. This codes for CASSLAQGSDTQYF.

This clonotype has a handful of counts. The genes are TRBV7-2 and TRBJ2-3; D uncertain. Trimming removed 4 bases from V and 5 bases from J, with 10 bases in between. The CDR3 is 13 amino acids. Germline CDR1 is SGHTA and CDR2 is FQGNSA. As DNA, the CDR3 is TGTGCCAGCAGCTCCCCGCCGAGAGATACGCAGTATTTT. Protein: CASSSPPRDTQYF.